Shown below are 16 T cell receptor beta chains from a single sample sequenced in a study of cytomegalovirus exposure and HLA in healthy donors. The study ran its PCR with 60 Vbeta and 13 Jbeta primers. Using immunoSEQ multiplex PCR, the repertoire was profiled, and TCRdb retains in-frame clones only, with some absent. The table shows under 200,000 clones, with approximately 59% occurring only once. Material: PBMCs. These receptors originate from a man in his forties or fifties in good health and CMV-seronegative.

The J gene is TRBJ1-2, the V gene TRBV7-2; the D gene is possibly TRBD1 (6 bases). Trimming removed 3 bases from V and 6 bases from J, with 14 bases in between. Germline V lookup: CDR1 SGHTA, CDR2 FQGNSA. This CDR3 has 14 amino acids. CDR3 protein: CASSFGWTVDGYTF. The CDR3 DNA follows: TGTGCCAGCAGCTTTGGGTGGACAGTGGATGGCTACACCTTC.

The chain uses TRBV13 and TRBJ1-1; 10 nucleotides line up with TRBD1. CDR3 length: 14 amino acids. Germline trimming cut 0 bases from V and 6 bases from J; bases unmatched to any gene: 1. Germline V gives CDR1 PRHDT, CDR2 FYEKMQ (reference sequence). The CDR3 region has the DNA TGTGCCAGCAGCTTAGGGGACAGGGGGTCTGAAGCTTTCTTT. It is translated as CASSLGDRGSEAFF.

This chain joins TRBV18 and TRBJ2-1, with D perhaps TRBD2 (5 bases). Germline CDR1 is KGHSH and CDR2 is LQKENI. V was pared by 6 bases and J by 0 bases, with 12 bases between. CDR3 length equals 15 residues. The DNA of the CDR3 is TGTGCCAGCTCGTTTGCGGGCAGCTCCTACAATGAGCAGTTCTTC. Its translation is CASSFAGSSYNEQFF.

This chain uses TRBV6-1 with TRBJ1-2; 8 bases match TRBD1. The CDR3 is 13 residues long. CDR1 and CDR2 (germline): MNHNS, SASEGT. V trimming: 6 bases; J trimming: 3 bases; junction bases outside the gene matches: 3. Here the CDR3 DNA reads TGTGCCAGCAGCCCGGACAGGGACTATGGCTACACCTTC. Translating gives CASSPDRDYGYTF.

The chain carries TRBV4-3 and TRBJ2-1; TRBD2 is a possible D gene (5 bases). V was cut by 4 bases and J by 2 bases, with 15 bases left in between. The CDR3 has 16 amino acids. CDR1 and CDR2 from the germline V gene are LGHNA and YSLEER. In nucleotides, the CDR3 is TGCGCCAGCAGCCCAACTCTCAGCGGAGCCTACAATGAGCAGTTCTTC. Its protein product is CASSPTLSGAYNEQFF.

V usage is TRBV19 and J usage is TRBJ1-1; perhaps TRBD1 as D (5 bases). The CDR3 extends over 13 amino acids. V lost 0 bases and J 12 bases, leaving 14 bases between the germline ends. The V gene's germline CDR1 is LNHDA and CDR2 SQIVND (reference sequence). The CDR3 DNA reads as TGTGCCAGTAGTATAGAGGGCAGGAGGGACCCTTTCTTT. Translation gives CASSIEGRRDPFF.

The CDR3 nucleotides read TGTGCCAGCTCACCCGGGACAGTGGCCTACAATGAGCAGTTCTTC. Protein sequence: CASSPGTVAYNEQFF. The chain recombines TRBV18 with TRBJ2-1; 7 bases agree with TRBD1. CDR1 is KGHSH, CDR2 LQKENI, per germline. The trim removed 3 bases at V and 2 bases at J, leaving 4 bases unmatched. This CDR3 is built from 15 residues. The full variable domain, in which reference TRBV18 and TRBJ2-1 provide the parts outside the CDR3, is NAGVMQNPRHLVRRRGQEARLRCSPMKGHSHVYWYRQLPEEGLKFMVYLQKENIIDESGMPKERFSAEFPKEGPSILRIQQVVRGDSAAYFCASSPGTVAYNEQFFGPGTRLTVL.

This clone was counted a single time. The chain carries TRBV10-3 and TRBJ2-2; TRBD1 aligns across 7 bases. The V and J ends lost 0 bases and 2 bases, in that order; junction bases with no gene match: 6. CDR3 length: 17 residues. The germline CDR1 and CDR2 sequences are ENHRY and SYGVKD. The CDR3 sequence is CAISESTGQTNTGELFF. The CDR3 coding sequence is TGTGCCATCAGTGAGTCGACGGGACAGACTAACACCGGGGAGCTGTTTTTT.

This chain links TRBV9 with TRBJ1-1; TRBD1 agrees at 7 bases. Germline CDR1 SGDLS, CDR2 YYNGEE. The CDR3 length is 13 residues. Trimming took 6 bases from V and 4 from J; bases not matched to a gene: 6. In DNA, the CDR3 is TGTGCCAGCACAAAGACAGGGAGCACTGAAGCTTTCTTT. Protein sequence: CASTKTGSTEAFF. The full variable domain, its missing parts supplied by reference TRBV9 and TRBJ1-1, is DSGVTQTPKHLITATGQRVTLRCSPRSGDLSVYWYQQSLDQGLQFLIQYYNGEERAKGNILERFSAQQFPDLHSELNLSSLELGDSALYFCASTKTGSTEAFFGQGTRLTVV.

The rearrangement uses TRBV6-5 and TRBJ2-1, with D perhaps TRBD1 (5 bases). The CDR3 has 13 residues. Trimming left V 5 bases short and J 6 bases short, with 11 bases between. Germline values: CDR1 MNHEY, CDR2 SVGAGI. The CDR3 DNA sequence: TGTGCCAGCAGTGAAGGCAGGGTCAATGAGCAGTTCTTC. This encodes CASSEGRVNEQFF.

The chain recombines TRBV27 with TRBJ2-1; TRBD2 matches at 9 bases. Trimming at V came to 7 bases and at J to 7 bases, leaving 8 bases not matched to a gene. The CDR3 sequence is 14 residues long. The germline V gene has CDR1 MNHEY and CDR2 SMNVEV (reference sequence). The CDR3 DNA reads TGTGCCAGCAACGCGGGGGGGCTTTGGAATGAGCAGTTCTTC. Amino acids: CASNAGGLWNEQFF.

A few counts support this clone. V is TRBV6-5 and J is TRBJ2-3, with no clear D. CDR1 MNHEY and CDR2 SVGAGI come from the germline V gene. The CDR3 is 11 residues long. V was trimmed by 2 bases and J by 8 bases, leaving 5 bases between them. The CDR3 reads CASSYESTQYF. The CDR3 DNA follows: TGTGCCAGCAGTTACGAGAGTACGCAGTATTTT.

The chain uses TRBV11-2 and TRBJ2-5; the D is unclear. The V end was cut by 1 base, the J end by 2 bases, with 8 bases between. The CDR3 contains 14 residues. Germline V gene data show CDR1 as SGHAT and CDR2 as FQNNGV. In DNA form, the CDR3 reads TGTGCCAGCAGCTTAGGGGCGCGACAAGAGACCCAGTACTTC. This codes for CASSLGARQETQYF.

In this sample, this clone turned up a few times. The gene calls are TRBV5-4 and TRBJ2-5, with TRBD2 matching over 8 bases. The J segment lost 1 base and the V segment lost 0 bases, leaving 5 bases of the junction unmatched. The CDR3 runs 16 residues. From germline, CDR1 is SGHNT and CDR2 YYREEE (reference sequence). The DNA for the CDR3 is TGTGCCAGCAGCTTGGGTGCGGGAGGTTTCCAAGAGACCCAGTACTTC. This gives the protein CASSLGAGGFQETQYF.

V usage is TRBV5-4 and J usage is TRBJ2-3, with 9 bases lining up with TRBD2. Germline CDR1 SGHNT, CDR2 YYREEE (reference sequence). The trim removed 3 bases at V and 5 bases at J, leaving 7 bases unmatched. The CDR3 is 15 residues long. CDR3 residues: CASSSPSGERDTQYF. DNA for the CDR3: TGTGCCAGCAGCTCCCCTAGCGGGGAGCGAGATACGCAGTATTTT.

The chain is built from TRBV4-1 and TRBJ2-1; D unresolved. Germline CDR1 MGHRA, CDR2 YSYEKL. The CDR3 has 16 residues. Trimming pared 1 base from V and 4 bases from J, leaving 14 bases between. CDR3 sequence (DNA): TGCGCCAGCAGCCAAGTTGGGCGCTCTGGGTACAATGAGCAGTTCTTC. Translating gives CASSQVGRSGYNEQFF.